This T cell receptor beta chain was identified in a study of shared T cell receptors in the human thymus. Using immunoSEQ multiplex PCR, the repertoire was profiled, and TCRdb retains in-frame clones only, with some absent. Of over 650,000 clones listed, more than 70% were seen once; the top ten hold roughly 0.0087%. J lost 2 bases, V lost 3 bases, and 10 bases had no gene match. The germline V gene encodes CDR1 LNHNV and CDR2 YYDKDF (reference sequence). This CDR3 contains 17 residues. Separately, the same data were catalogued under a study of human thymus T cells.

The sequence was obtained from a boy in the first two years of life with a congenital heart defect. The specimen sequenced was thymocytes. This chain links TRBV15 with TRBJ2-7, with 10 nucleotides matching TRBD2. The CDR3 region has the DNA TGTGCCACCAGCAGGGAGTTGGCAGCGGGAGGGCCCTACGAGCAGTACTTC. It specifies CATSRELAAGGPYEQYF.